Below are 27 T cell receptor beta chains sequenced from a single sample in a study of cytomegalovirus exposure and HLA in healthy donors. The PCR used 60 Vbeta and 13 Jbeta primers. The method was immunoSEQ multiplex PCR; TCRdb's version includes in-frame clones alone and lacks a portion of them. The top ten hold 6.5% of the sample, which has some 130,000 clones, approximately 79% seen once. Sequencing input: PBMCs. These receptors were collected from a man in his forties in good health and CMV-seropositive.

The chain uses TRBV19 and TRBJ2-7, with D tentatively TRBD2 (6 bases). CDR1 and CDR2 (germline): LNHDA, SQIVND (reference sequence). Trimming removed 5 bases from V and 0 bases from J, with 11 bases in between. CDR3 length equals 14 residues. The CDR3 DNA reads TGTGCCAGTAGTCCCCAGACTAGCTCCTACGAGCAGTACTTC. Translated: CASSPQTSSYEQYF. The full variable domain, rest sourced from reference TRBV19 and TRBJ2-7, is DGGITQSPKYLFRKEGQNVTLSCEQNLNHDAMYWYRQDPGQGLRLIYYSQIVNDFQKGDIAEGYSVSREKKESFPLTVTSAQKNPTAFYLCASSPQTSSYEQYFGPGTRLTVT.

This chain joins TRBV5-4 and TRBJ2-6; the D gene is possibly TRBD2 (6 bases). V gave up 1 base and J gave up 4 bases, with 9 bases separating them. The CDR3 is 15 residues long. CDR1 is SGHNT, CDR2 YYREEE, per germline (reference sequence). The CDR3 here is CASSLSGAGANVLTF. The CDR3 coding sequence is TGTGCCAGCAGCTTGTCGGGAGCCGGGGCCAACGTCCTGACTTTC.

About this clone itself: Relative to the germline gene, one junction end is altered; a read error may explain this. This CDR3 is also generated by other DNA sequences in the sample. The rearrangement uses TRBV19 and TRBJ1-1; TRBD1 agrees at 12 bases. Germline CDR1 reads LNHDA; CDR2 reads SQIVND (reference sequence). The CDR3 runs 14 residues. The CDR3 region has the DNA TGTGCCAGTAGTGGGACAGGGGGCCGCACTGAGGCTTTCTTT. As protein: CASSGTGGRTEAFF.

The chain joins TRBV27 to TRBJ2-3, with D perhaps matching TRBD1 (6 bases). The germline V and J ends were trimmed by 5 bases and 2 bases, with 11 bases remaining between them. The CDR3 is 14 residues long. Germline lookup yields CDR1 MNHEY and CDR2 SMNVEV (reference sequence). CDR3 region: CASSPDRPTDTQYF. The CDR3 nucleotides are TGTGCCAGCAGTCCAGACAGGCCCACAGATACGCAGTATTTT.

This clone was counted a single time. The chain recombines TRBV13 with TRBJ1-5; D remains ambiguous. The V gene's germline CDR1 is PRHDT and CDR2 FYEKMQ (reference sequence). This CDR3 has 12 residues. V was trimmed by 5 bases and J by 8 bases, leaving 10 bases between them. The CDR3 here is CASSAGTKPQHF. The CDR3 DNA reads TGTGCCAGCAGCGCGGGCACCAAGCCCCAGCATTTT. The full variable domain, rest sourced from reference TRBV13 and TRBJ1-5, is AAGVIQSPRHLIKEKRETATLKCYPIPRHDTVYWYQQGPGQDPQFLISFYEKMQSDKGSIPDRFSAQQFSDYHSELNMSSLELGDSALYFCASSAGTKPQHFGDGTRLSIL.

The chain links TRBV2 to TRBJ1-2; D might be TRBD1 (6 bases). Per the germline V gene, CDR1 is SNHLY and CDR2 is FYNNEI. V gave up 11 bases and J gave up 2 bases, with 15 bases separating them. CDR3 length: 13 residues. The DNA for the CDR3 is TGTGCCGGATCCGGACAGCAAAACTATGGCTACACCTTC. Its protein product is CAGSGQQNYGYTF.

There are a few counts of this clone. The rearrangement uses TRBV18 and TRBJ2-1, with 10 positions matching TRBD2. This CDR3 spans 15 amino acids. V was clipped by 3 bases and J by 5 bases; unmatched bases: 4. Germline V gene data show CDR1 as KGHSH and CDR2 as LQKENI. CDR3 nucleotide sequence: TGTGCCAGCTCACCCGGACTAGCGGAACACAATGAGCAGTTCTTC. Protein product: CASSPGLAEHNEQFF.

The gene calls are TRBV29-1 and TRBJ1-2; D unresolved. Trimming pared 4 bases from V and 0 bases from J, leaving 9 bases between. Germline values: CDR1 SQVTM, CDR2 ANQGSEA. The CDR3 contains 13 residues. The CDR3 reads CSVVTGANYGYTF. The CDR3 nucleotides read TGCAGCGTTGTTACCGGAGCTAACTATGGCTACACCTTC.

V usage is TRBV5-5 and J usage is TRBJ1-4; possibly TRBD1 for D (6 bases). This CDR3 has 14 amino acids. The V end was cut by 0 bases, the J end by 3 bases, with 6 bases between. In germline, CDR1 is SGHKS, CDR2 YYEKEE (reference sequence). In DNA, the CDR3 is TGTGCCAGCAGCTTGGCAGGGGCTAATGAAAAACTGTTTTTT. It translates to CASSLAGANEKLFF.

This chain joins TRBV4-2 and TRBJ2-5; the D is unclear. CDR1 and CDR2 from the germline V gene are LGHNA and YNFKEQ. Between the trimmed V and J ends, which lost 0 bases and 2 bases, there was a span of 7 bases. The CDR3 is 14 amino acids. The CDR3 spells CASSQDRNQETQYF. DNA of the CDR3: TGTGCCAGCAGCCAAGACAGAAATCAAGAGACCCAGTACTTC.

The chain links TRBV5-6 to TRBJ1-5; D not certain. This CDR3 comprises 14 residues. V gave up 2 bases and J gave up 4 bases, with 10 bases separating them. Germline assignment: CDR1 SGHDT and CDR2 YYEEEE. The CDR3 coding sequence is TGTGCCAGCAGCTTTGGACGGGGAAATCAGCCCCAGCATTTT. This codes for CASSFGRGNQPQHF.

V is TRBV4-1 and J is TRBJ2-7, with D hard to call. V gave up 0 bases and J gave up 0 bases, with 12 bases separating them. The CDR3 contains 16 residues. Germline V lookup: CDR1 MGHRA, CDR2 YSYEKL. CDR3 DNA sequence: TGCGCCAGCAGCCAAGATGCCCAAACGCGCTCCTACGAGCAGTACTTC. It yields the protein CASSQDAQTRSYEQYF.

The rearrangement links TRBV11-2 to TRBJ1-1; 7 positions agree with TRBD1. Germline V lookup: CDR1 SGHAT, CDR2 FQNNGV. Trimming at V came to 5 bases and at J to 1 base, leaving 7 bases not matched to a gene. This CDR3 spans 15 amino acids. Written as DNA, the CDR3 is TGTGCCAGCAGCAAAATCGGGACAGAGAACACTGAAGCTTTCTTT. Translation gives CASSKIGTENTEAFF.

The J gene is TRBJ2-7, the V gene TRBV9; 7 bases line up with TRBD1. This CDR3 has 14 amino acids. J was trimmed by 1 base and V by 3 bases; bases with no gene match: 4. Germline values: CDR1 SGDLS, CDR2 YYNGEE. The CDR3 coding sequence is TGTGCCAGCAGCGCCGGGACAGTATCCTACGAGCAGTACTTC. Its translation: CASSAGTVSYEQYF. Full variable domain (rest looked up from reference TRBV9 and TRBJ2-7): DSGVTQTPKHLITATGQRVTLRCSPRSGDLSVYWYQQSLDQGLQFLIQYYNGEERAKGNILERFSAQQFPDLHSELNLSSLELGDSALYFCASSAGTVSYEQYFGPGTRLTVT.

J is TRBJ2-2 and V is TRBV5-1; no reliable D call. The CDR3 is 14 amino acids. Germline-derived CDR1 and CDR2 are SGHRS and YFSETQ. Between the trimmed V and J ends, which lost 4 bases and 2 bases, there was a span of 9 bases. Here the CDR3 DNA reads TGCGCCAGCAGCCGAGGAGAAAACACCGGGGAGCTGTTTTTT. Translation gives CASSRGENTGELFF.

The rearrangement joins TRBV6-5 to TRBJ1-2, with 12 bases matching TRBD1. Germline V gene sequence: CDR1 MNHEY, CDR2 SVGAGI. Germline trimming cut 4 bases from V and 7 bases from J; bases unmatched to any gene: 7. The CDR3 covers 15 residues. CDR3: CASSSRDRGLFGYTF. In nucleotides, the CDR3 is TGTGCCAGCAGTTCCCGGGACAGGGGGCTCTTTGGCTACACCTTC.

Notes on this clone: Mismatch with germline at one junction end may stem from a read error. This sequence joins TRBV7-9 and TRBJ1-1; D perhaps matches TRBD1 (6 bases). In germline, CDR1 is SEHNR, CDR2 FQNEAQ (reference sequence). There are 12 residues in the CDR3. As DNA, the CDR3 is TGTTCCAGCAGCCCTGAGGGGGCTGAAGCTTTCTTT. Encoded protein: CSSSPEGAEAFF.

The chain joins TRBV6-5 to TRBJ2-5; a weak D match, TRBD2 (6 bases). Trimming took 10 bases from V and 5 from J, leaving 11 bases between them. Germline CDR1 is MNHEY and CDR2 is SVGAGI. The CDR3 totals 11 residues. The CDR3 DNA reads as TGTGCCACTCGGGAGTTGGAGACCCAGTACTTC. Encoded protein: CATRELETQYF.

The chain links TRBV2 to TRBJ2-1, with a tentative D call TRBD2 (7 bases). Germline lookup yields CDR1 SNHLY and CDR2 FYNNEI. The germline V and J ends were trimmed by 5 bases and 10 bases, with 24 bases remaining between them. The CDR3 is made up of 16 amino acids. This CDR3 reads CASSSLGGGPSGEQFF. CDR3 bases: TGTGCCAGCAGTTCGTTAGGGGGAGGGCCCTCCGGCGAGCAGTTCTTC. The full variable domain, in which reference TRBV2 and TRBJ2-1 provide the parts outside the CDR3, is EPEVTQTPSHQVTQMGQEVILRCVPISNHLYFYWYRQILGQKVEFLVSFYNNEISEKSEIFDDQFSVERPDGSNFTLKIRSTKLEDSAMYFCASSSLGGGPSGEQFFGPGTRLTVL.

The CDR3 nucleotides read TGTGCCAGCAGCTCCGGGACTAGCGGGAACAATGAGCAGTTCTTC. This gives the protein CASSSGTSGNNEQFF. The gene calls are TRBV11-2 and TRBJ2-1, with 13 nucleotides matching TRBD2. This CDR3 is 15 amino acids long. The V segment lost 4 bases and the J segment 5 bases; nucleotides outside the gene matches: 2. Germline V gene sequence: CDR1 SGHAT, CDR2 FQNNGV.

This chain uses TRBV10-3 with TRBJ1-1; a weak D match, TRBD1 (5 bases). V shed 5 bases and J shed 7 bases, with 14 bases lying between them. Germline V CDR1 and CDR2: ENHRY, SYGVKD. The length of the CDR3 is 13 residues. The CDR3 DNA reads TGTGCCATCAGTAAAGGGGTCGGCAGTGAAGCTTTCTTT. Protein sequence: CAISKGVGSEAFF.

The J gene is TRBJ2-5, the V gene TRBV6-5, with 9 bases identical to TRBD1. The closer fit of TRBJ2-7 to the DNA end suggests the J call may be wrong. CDR1 is MNHEY and CDR2 is SVGAGI in the germline V gene. The CDR3 sequence is 15 residues long. CDR3 DNA: TGTGCCAGCAGCTCACAGGGGGCGAGCTCCTACGAGCAGTACTTC. Its protein is CASSSQGASSYEQYF.

The rearrangement joins TRBV7-9 to TRBJ2-3; 7 nucleotides match TRBD2. CDR1 is SEHNR, CDR2 FQNEAQ, per germline (reference sequence). The CDR3 loop spans 16 amino acids. Trimming removed 0 bases from V and 5 bases from J; junction bases left unmatched: 8. The CDR3 reads CASSLAEGGPEDTQYF. The CDR3 DNA reads TGTGCCAGCAGCTTAGCCGAGGGAGGGCCGGAAGATACGCAGTATTTT.

The V gene is TRBV30, the J gene TRBJ2-1, with D perhaps TRBD2 (6 bases). Looked up from germline, CDR1 is GTSNPN and CDR2 is SVGIG (reference sequence). V was cut by 1 base and J by 0 bases, with 19 bases left in between. The CDR3 covers 18 residues. Here the CDR3 reads CAWSAPGTSWGSYNEQFF. The CDR3 nucleotides are TGTGCCTGGAGTGCCCCCGGGACTTCCTGGGGCTCCTACAATGAGCAGTTCTTC.

This clone is categorized as large (0.1 to 1%). V is TRBV6-4 and J is TRBJ2-1; TRBD2 aligns across 10 bases. Germline trimming cut 0 bases from V and 6 bases from J; bases unmatched to any gene: 2. CDR1 MRHNA and CDR2 SNTAGT come from the germline V gene. The CDR3 spans 15 residues. The CDR3 DNA reads TGTGCCAGCAGTGACTCAGCGGGAGGGCCCAATGAGCAGTTCTTC. It translates to CASSDSAGGPNEQFF.

This clone was detected only once. CDR3 in DNA: TGCGCCAGCAGTGAGGGGACAGAGAGCGACTATGGCTACACCTTC. This encodes CASSEGTESDYGYTF. The chain joins TRBV10-1 to TRBJ1-2; TRBD1 matches 7 bases. The CDR3 sequence is 15 residues long. Germline loops: CDR1 WNHNN, CDR2 SYGVQD (reference sequence). Trimming took 2 bases from V and 3 from J; bases not matched to a gene: 6.

The chain joins TRBV28 to TRBJ2-1, with D tentatively TRBD2 (5 bases). This CDR3 contains 12 residues. Trimming left V 10 bases short and J 9 bases short, with 16 bases between. Germline V CDR1 and CDR2: MDHEN, SYDVKM. The CDR3 region has the DNA TGTGCCATCCAAGAGGGTTCGGGTGAGCAGTTCTTC. Translating it yields CAIQEGSGEQFF.